This T cell receptor (beta chain) was sequenced in a study of CD8 T cells in ankylosing spondylitis listed by TCRdb under 2017. As for the study more broadly: The study set out to find disease-linked TCR variants by profiling T cell receptor beta repertoires in ankylosing spondylitis patients and healthy donors. In total, the full study cohort was made up of some 110 healthy donors and some 26 ankylosing spondylitis patients. Peripheral blood was sampled, and synovial fluid was also collected from ankylosing spondylitis patients.

For sequencing, an Illumina HiSeq 2500 was employed. Quantitative 5'-RACE with molecular barcodes was the method used to prepare the TCR beta libraries. On the study's bioinformatics: To identify disease-linked TCR variants, a new computational method was used, one built on a probabilistic model of VDJ rearrangement. Using fastp at Q25 and MiXCR, TCRdb reprocessed the public reads and kept productive beta chains. Records with the same CDR3 protein are collapsed into one entry carrying the most frequent genes and DNA. These V and J calls rely on TCRdb rather than the paper's analysis. This sample holds almost 250,000 distinct CDR3 sequences; around 32% were observed only once. 4% to 5.5% of the sample is held by the ten biggest clonotypes. V is cut back by 6 bases and J by 2 bases, with 3 bases in the junction unmatched. From the germline V gene (reference sequence), CDR1 is DFQATT and CDR2 is SNEGSKA. The CDR3, cysteine through phenylalanine, is 14 amino acids long. The retained sequence is limited to the CDR3, 42 bases, with the frame set at the first base.

What the research found in general, with its limitations: A TCR beta motif of 7 or 8 highly homologous amino acid variants appeared characteristic of blood from ankylosing spondylitis patients. Some TCR beta motif variants had previously been reported in synovial fluid and blood of reactive arthritis patients, which suggested common disease-initiation mechanisms. A CD8+ phenotype was shown by the disease-linked clones, which were found at relatively low frequencies in peripheral blood. The disease-linked clones were reported as significantly enriched in matched synovial fluid samples from ankylosing spondylitis patients.

Remarks on this clonotype: This receptor's antigen is unknown. The input lacks base qualities; no much larger clone sits a single base away.

Source material: blood, either unsorted or a sorted T cell fraction (not recorded which). This clonotype was sampled from a male donor with ankylosing spondylitis or in good health (not recorded which). The sequence joins TRBV20-1 to TRBJ2-5; TRBD2 lines up with 13 middle nucleotides. The CDR3 amino acid sequence is: CSAGTSGEQETQYF. The sequenced DNA is TGCAGTGCGGGGACTAGCGGGGAACAAGAGACCCAGTACTTC.